These 20 T cell receptor beta chains were sequenced from one sample in a study of CD8+ T cells in alopecia areata. Sequencing used cDNA as its template, made by extracting RNA and reverse transcribing it. Only in-frame clones appear in the TCRdb table, and some are missing; sequencing was by immunoSEQ multiplex PCR. The data contain about 14,000 clones, 55% to 70% of them seen just once; the ten biggest clones take up roughly 11%. Lesional scalp punch biopsies and peripheral blood came from alopecia areata patients. The sample consisted of skin, taken at week 0. The source is a human donor with alopecia areata.

This sequence joins TRBV5-4 and TRBJ1-1; no firm D call. The germline V gene encodes CDR1 SGHNT and CDR2 YYREEE (reference sequence). V was cut by 4 bases and J by 1 base, with 14 bases left in between. This CDR3 is 15 amino acids long. The CDR3 sequence: CASSLPSRSNTEAFF. Here the CDR3 DNA reads TGTGCCAGCAGCCTCCCCAGCCGTTCGAACACTGAAGCTTTCTTT.

This rearrangement joins TRBV7-2 to TRBJ2-3; D possibly corresponds to TRBD2 (7 bases). Trimming pared 0 bases from V and 1 base from J, leaving 14 bases between. Germline CDR1 and CDR2: SGHTA and FQGNSA. The CDR3 consists of 17 residues. CDR3: CASSLALGAGGTDTQYF. In DNA form, the CDR3 reads TGTGCCAGCAGCTTAGCTCTGGGGGCGGGAGGCACAGATACGCAGTATTTT.

The table lists this clone with a count of one. The chain joins TRBV7-3 to TRBJ2-1; TRBD1 matches at 9 bases. The CDR3 totals 15 residues. Per germline, CDR1 SGHTA and CDR2 FQGTGA. V shed 5 bases and J 8 bases; nucleotides not matched to a gene: 10. The chain's CDR3 is CASSLQQGAWDEQFF. The DNA of the CDR3 is TGTGCCAGCAGCCTACAACAGGGGGCTTGGGATGAGCAGTTCTTC.

This chain joins TRBV2 and TRBJ2-2, with 7 bases that match TRBD2. Per the germline V gene, CDR1 is SNHLY and CDR2 is FYNNEI. The ends lost 0 bases at V and 1 base at J; junction bases unmatched: 5. This CDR3 comprises 17 residues. The DNA of the CDR3 is TGTGCCAGCAGTGAAGCGCGGCTAGCGGAGAACACCGGGGAGCTGTTTTTT. Amino acid sequence: CASSEARLAENTGELFF.

The chain carries TRBV27 and TRBJ2-1, with D possibly being TRBD1 or TRBD2 (5 bases each). V was pared by 4 bases and J by 0 bases, with 13 bases between. This CDR3 spans 16 amino acids. Germline lookup yields CDR1 MNHEY and CDR2 SMNVEV (reference sequence). The CDR3 bases are TGTGCCAGCAGTTCCCCGGGACCCCCCTCCTACAATGAGCAGTTCTTC. This translates into CASSSPGPPSYNEQFF.

The chain employs TRBV4-2 and TRBJ1-1, with D maybe TRBD1 (6 bases). Germline loops: CDR1 LGHNA, CDR2 YNFKEQ. The germline V and J ends were trimmed by 4 bases and 9 bases, with 18 bases remaining between them. This CDR3 comprises 14 residues. CDR3: CASSLQGGYSQAFF. Here the CDR3 DNA reads TGTGCCAGCAGCCTACAGGGTGGATATTCCCAAGCTTTCTTT.

This clone has just a few counts. V and J are TRBV29-1 and TRBJ2-5; 8 nucleotides align to TRBD2. V lost 6 bases, J lost 2 bases, and 11 bases stayed unmatched. This CDR3 is built from 15 residues. Germline values: CDR1 SQVTM, CDR2 ANQGSEA. The CDR3: CSVRGGPTSQETQYF. As DNA, the CDR3 is TGCAGCGTCCGCGGGGGGCCAACCTCGCAAGAGACCCAGTACTTC.

This clone showed up just once. V is TRBV10-3 and J is TRBJ2-6; D gene unclear. The CDR3 covers 15 residues. V gave up 11 bases and J gave up 3 bases, with 17 bases separating them. The V gene's germline CDR1 is ENHRY and CDR2 SYGVKD. The CDR3 here is CALATGTGGANVLTF. The CDR3 nucleotides are TGTGCCCTCGCCACGGGTACTGGTGGGGCCAACGTCCTGACTTTC.

A few counts support this clone. V gene TRBV2 combines with J gene TRBJ2-7; TRBD1 matches 7 bases. CDR1 SNHLY and CDR2 FYNNEI come from the germline V gene. The CDR3 has 15 residues. Trimming cost V 4 bases and J 0 bases; bases outside gene matches: 6. CDR3 region: CASSVPGTVSYEQYF. The CDR3 DNA reads TGTGCCAGCAGTGTACCCGGGACAGTCTCCTACGAGCAGTACTTC.

A note on this clone: The sample holds other DNA sequences that translate to the same CDR3. The chain couples TRBV4-1 to TRBJ2-1; TRBD2 agrees at 14 bases. J lost 2 bases, V lost 3 bases, and 15 bases had no gene match. The length of the CDR3 is 21 residues. The germline gives CDR1 MGHRA, CDR2 YSYEKL. CDR3 bases: TGCGCCAGCAGCCAGCTTCCTGCCGGGACTAGCGGGGGTAGCACCTACAATGAGCAGTTCTTC. Its protein is CASSQLPAGTSGGSTYNEQFF.

The chain links TRBV28 to TRBJ2-3; D remains unclear. The length of the CDR3 is 14 residues. V was shortened by 7 bases and J by 2 bases, with 13 bases between the two germline ends. Germline V lookup: CDR1 MDHEN, CDR2 SYDVKM. The CDR3 bases are TGTGCCAGCACCGAGGTCCAGTTCACAGATACGCAGTATTTT. Amino acid sequence: CASTEVQFTDTQYF. The variable domain in full, completed from reference TRBV28 and TRBJ2-3, reads DVKVTQSSRYLVKRTGEKVFLECVQDMDHENMFWYRQDPGLGLRLIYFSYDVKMKEKGDIPEGYSVSREKKERFSLILESASTNQTSMYLCASTEVQFTDTQYFGPGTRLTVL.

V gene TRBV6-1 combines with J gene TRBJ1-6, with D tentatively TRBD1 (5 bases). Germline CDR1 and CDR2: MNHNS and SASEGT. V was trimmed by 2 bases and J by 7 bases, leaving 21 bases between them. This CDR3 is 18 amino acids long. This CDR3 reads CASSEPQRGVFGNSPLHF. Written as DNA, the CDR3 is TGTGCCAGCAGTGAACCCCAACGGGGGGTTTTCGGGAATTCACCCCTCCACTTT.

CDR3 sequence: CAWRGASGGASEETQYF. The CDR3, as DNA: TGTGCCTGGAGGGGCGCAAGCGGGGGGGCGAGTGAAGAGACCCAGTACTTC. This chain joins TRBV30 and TRBJ2-5; 10 nucleotides line up with TRBD2. Germline trimming cut 3 bases from V and 3 bases from J; bases unmatched to any gene: 13. This CDR3 region has 17 residues. Germline assignment: CDR1 GTSNPN and CDR2 SVGIG (reference sequence).

This clone was seen a few times. Germline is not matched at one junction end, which may reflect a read error. The gene calls are TRBV11-1 and TRBJ1-1; a possible D gene is TRBD1 (5 bases). CDR3 length: 11 residues. From germline, CDR1 is SGHAT and CDR2 FQDESV (reference sequence). CDR3 nucleotides: TGCGGGGGGTTCATGAACACTGAAGCTTTCTTT. It encodes CGGFMNTEAFF.

V gene TRBV2 combines with J gene TRBJ2-7; D gene ambiguous. V shed 5 bases and J shed 3 bases, with 5 bases lying between them. This CDR3 contains 11 residues. Germline V gives CDR1 SNHLY, CDR2 FYNNEI. Here the CDR3 reads CASSQFYEQYF. In DNA, the CDR3 is TGTGCCAGCAGTCAGTTCTACGAGCAGTACTTC.

The rearrangement links TRBV2 to TRBJ1-1; 11 nucleotides align to TRBD1. This CDR3 contains 15 residues. V trimming: 3 bases; J trimming: 5 bases; junction bases outside the gene matches: 5. CDR1 SNHLY and CDR2 FYNNEI come from the germline V gene. The CDR3 nucleotides read TGTGCCAGCAGTGACTCCGGGACAGGGGGGACTGAAGCTTTCTTT. It yields the protein CASSDSGTGGTEAFF.

DNA for the CDR3: TGTGCTAGTGGTACAATAGAATACGAGCAGTACTTC. Its protein product is CASGTIEYEQYF. The chain employs TRBV12-5 and TRBJ2-7; no clear D. CDR3 length equals 12 residues. The germline V gene has CDR1 LGHNT and CDR2 FRNRAP. With 5 bases removed from V and 4 bases from J, the gap between germline ends came to 9 bases.

Comments on this clone: Other nucleotide sequences in the sample specify the same CDR3. The gene calls are TRBV5-1 and TRBJ1-1; tentatively, D is TRBD1 (5 bases). V was trimmed by 0 bases and J by 3 bases, leaving 18 bases between them. CDR1 and CDR2 (germline): SGHRS, YFSETQ. The CDR3 consists of 17 residues. The DNA of the CDR3 is TGCGCCAGCAGCTTGGTAGGGGTCCTCGGAAGAGACACTGAAGCTTTCTTT. As protein: CASSLVGVLGRDTEAFF. The entire variable domain, with the rest obtained from reference TRBV5-1 and TRBJ1-1, is as follows: KAGVTQTPRYLIKTRGQQVTLSCSPISGHRSVSWYQQTPGQGLQFLFEYFSETQRNKGNFPGRFSGRQFSNSRSEMNVSTLELGDSALYLCASSLVGVLGRDTEAFFGQGTRLTVV.

This chain uses TRBV7-9 with TRBJ2-7; the D gene could be TRBD1 or TRBD2 (6 bases each). The CDR3 runs 15 residues. V gave up 2 bases and J gave up 5 bases, with 16 bases separating them. Germline lookup yields CDR1 SEHNR and CDR2 FQNEAQ (reference sequence). The CDR3 nucleotides are TGTGCCAGCAGCTTATATATTCAAAGGGGGGACGAGCAGTACTTC. The encoded protein is CASSLYIQRGDEQYF.

This chain links TRBV30 with TRBJ1-1, with D tentatively TRBD1 (5 bases). V lost 0 bases to trimming and J lost 1 base, with 12 bases between them. This CDR3 region has 15 residues. Germline lookup yields CDR1 GTSNPN and CDR2 SVGIG (reference sequence). Here the CDR3 DNA reads TGTGCCTGGAGTGTACTGGGGCAGGGGAACACTGAAGCTTTCTTT. Amino acid sequence: CAWSVLGQGNTEAFF. The full variable domain, rest sourced from reference TRBV30 and TRBJ1-1, is SQTIHQWPATLVQPVGSPLSLECTVEGTSNPNLYWYRQAAGRGLQLLFYSVGIGQISSEVPQNLSASRPQDRQFILSSKKLLLSDSGFYLCAWSVLGQGNTEAFFGQGTRLTVV.